This entry lists 24 T cell receptor beta chains sequenced from one sample in a study of cytomegalovirus exposure and HLA in healthy donors. Data came from immunoSEQ multiplex PCR; TCRdb stores just in-frame clones and leaves some out. The table lists 90,000 or so clones, 85% of them singletons. The sequenced sample consisted of PBMCs. The receptors stem from a man between 18 and 29 years old in good health and CMV-seropositive.

This clone was detected only once. The chain has TRBV6-6 and TRBJ2-3, with a tentative D call TRBD2 (6 bases). This CDR3 is 14 amino acids long. Germline V lookup: CDR1 MNHNY, CDR2 SVGAGI (reference sequence). The V end lost 4 bases, the J end lost 0 bases, and 8 bases lay between the germline ends. Here the CDR3 DNA reads TGTGCCAGCAGTTTCAGCGGGAGCACAGATACGCAGTATTTT. Translating gives CASSFSGSTDTQYF.

This chain joins TRBV29-1 and TRBJ2-7; 9 bases fit TRBD2. Germline values: CDR1 SQVTM, CDR2 ANQGSEA. J gave up 3 bases and V 4 bases, and 7 bases lay outside the gene matches. The CDR3 totals 14 residues. The CDR3 nucleotides are TGCAGCGTTGGTGGGGCGGGAGGGTTCTACGAGCAGTACTTC. Its translation: CSVGGAGGFYEQYF.

The chain has TRBV6-5 and TRBJ1-4; 7 positions agree with TRBD1. The CDR3 has 16 residues. The germline V gene encodes CDR1 MNHEY and CDR2 SVGAGI. J lost 4 bases, V lost 0 bases, and 5 bases had no gene match. DNA of the CDR3: TGTGCCAGCAGTTACTCGAAGGGACAGATTAATGAAAAACTGTTTTTT. Residues: CASSYSKGQINEKLFF.

This chain uses TRBV4-1 with TRBJ2-1; 7 positions match TRBD2. V trimming: 2 bases; J trimming: 8 bases; junction bases outside the gene matches: 15. The CDR3 consists of 17 residues. In germline, CDR1 is MGHRA, CDR2 YSYEKL. The CDR3 coding sequence is TGCGCCAGCAGCCAAAGGCCCCTCTGGACTAGTCATTATGAGCAGTTCTTC. Amino acids: CASSQRPLWTSHYEQFF.

This clone was seen a single time. The chain is built from TRBV9 and TRBJ1-2, with 7 nucleotides matching TRBD1. The CDR3 totals 18 residues. Germline-derived CDR1 and CDR2 are SGDLS and YYNGEE. With 3 bases clipped from V and 0 bases from J, the junction kept 14 bases outside the gene matches. The CDR3: CASSEPDRRLTSNYGYTF. The CDR3 DNA follows: TGTGCCAGCAGCGAACCGGACAGGCGCCTCACCTCTAACTATGGCTACACCTTC.

The chain carries TRBV27 and TRBJ2-3, with TRBD1 matching 7 bases. Losses at the gene ends were 5 bases for V and 6 bases for J; bases not matched to a gene: 8. Per germline, CDR1 MNHEY and CDR2 SMNVEV (reference sequence). This CDR3 spans 14 amino acids. The CDR3 nucleotides are TGTGCCAGCAGTGGGGCCCGGGGACAGGATACGCAGTATTTT. The encoded protein is CASSGARGQDTQYF.

The genes are TRBV11-2 and TRBJ2-7; perhaps TRBD2 as D (6 bases). V was pared by 0 bases and J by 4 bases, with 13 bases between. This CDR3 has 15 residues. CDR1 and CDR2 from the germline V gene are SGHAT and FQNNGV. This CDR3 is CASSLEGGGAYEQYV. CDR3 in DNA: TGTGCCAGCAGCTTAGAGGGTGGCGGGGCGTACGAGCAGTACGTC.

The V gene is TRBV28, the J gene TRBJ1-2; 10 bases align to TRBD1. Trimming removed 5 bases from V and 3 bases from J; junction bases left unmatched: 3. Germline-derived CDR1 and CDR2 are MDHEN and SYDVKM. The CDR3 is made up of 14 amino acids. The CDR3 region has the DNA TGTGCCAGCAGTGGGACAGGGGCCCACTATGGCTACACCTTC. Residues: CASSGTGAHYGYTF.

V and J are TRBV28 and TRBJ2-7; 13 nucleotides line up with TRBD2. Losses at the gene ends were 8 bases for V and 5 bases for J; bases not matched to a gene: 12. This CDR3 contains 16 residues. The germline gives CDR1 MDHEN, CDR2 SYDVKM. The CDR3, as DNA: TGTGCCAGCCTCTCCTCCGGGACTAGCGGGATCCACGAGCAGTACTTC. Its protein product is CASLSSGTSGIHEQYF.

CDR3 DNA: TGCGCCAGCAGCCAAGATCTTGTCGGGAGGGCTGGAGAGACCCAGTACTTC. Protein product: CASSQDLVGRAGETQYF. V and J are TRBV4-1 and TRBJ2-5; 8 bases are a match to TRBD2. Trimming at V came to 0 bases and at J to 4 bases, leaving 10 bases not matched to a gene. Germline V gene data show CDR1 as MGHRA and CDR2 as YSYEKL. The CDR3 runs to 17 residues.

J is TRBJ1-5 and V is TRBV6-1; 10 positions match TRBD1. After removal of 6 bases from V and 6 bases from J, the junction contained 5 bases not matched to a gene. The germline CDR1 and CDR2 sequences are MNHNS and SASEGT. CDR3 length equals 14 residues. The CDR3 DNA reads TGTGCCAGCAGATCCGGGACAGGGGTTCAGCCCCAGCATTTT. The encoded protein is CASRSGTGVQPQHF.

V is TRBV27 and J is TRBJ1-1; TRBD1 matches 9 bases. CDR3 length: 16 amino acids. In germline, CDR1 is MNHEY, CDR2 SMNVEV (reference sequence). V was pared by 3 bases and J by 0 bases, with 5 bases of the junction left unmatched. CDR3 nucleotides: TGTGCCAGCAGTTTTACGACAGGGGGGATGAACACTGAAGCTTTCTTT. Protein: CASSFTTGGMNTEAFF.

The chain employs TRBV5-1 and TRBJ2-1, with D unclear. CDR3 length equals 12 residues. The V end was cut by 6 bases, the J end by 9 bases, with 13 bases between. Germline V gives CDR1 SGHRS, CDR2 YFSETQ. The DNA of the CDR3 is TGCGCCAGCATCTCAGAGGCGTTTGAGCAGTTCTTC. Translated, it gives CASISEAFEQFF.

The V and J genes are TRBV25-1 and TRBJ1-2, with 9 bases that match TRBD1. Germline V gives CDR1 MGHDK, CDR2 SYGVNS. The CDR3 runs 15 residues. The junction had 5 bases not matched to a gene; V was cut back by 4 bases and J by 2 bases. This CDR3 is CASSGGTGINYGYTF. The CDR3 bases are TGTGCCAGCAGTGGGGGGACAGGGATCAACTATGGCTACACCTTC.

The chain has TRBV6-5 and TRBJ1-2; TRBD1 agrees at 10 bases. Germline V CDR1 and CDR2: MNHEY, SVGAGI. Losses at the gene ends were 4 bases for V and 4 bases for J; bases not matched to a gene: 6. The CDR3 is made up of 15 amino acids. CDR3 sequence: CASSFGQGGGYGYTF. For the CDR3, the DNA is TGTGCCAGCAGTTTCGGACAGGGGGGTGGCTATGGCTACACCTTC.

The chain recombines TRBV9 with TRBJ2-1; no clear D. The V end lost 5 bases, the J end lost 1 base, and 13 bases lay between the germline ends. This CDR3 comprises 15 residues. Germline CDR1 and CDR2: SGDLS and YYNGEE. The CDR3 region is CASSGAVASYNEQFF. The CDR3 nucleotides read TGTGCCAGCAGTGGTGCGGTCGCTTCCTACAATGAGCAGTTCTTC.

This clone was picked up a small number of times. The rearrangement links TRBV10-3 to TRBJ1-1; 7 bases are a match to TRBD1. Per the germline V gene, CDR1 is ENHRY and CDR2 is SYGVKD. The CDR3 runs to 14 residues. With V trimmed by 7 bases and J by 4 bases, 9 bases remained unmatched. The CDR3 spells CAITPEQGTTEAFF. In DNA, the CDR3 is TGTGCCATCACCCCAGAACAGGGGACCACTGAAGCTTTCTTT.

The chain is built from TRBV5-3 and TRBJ1-2; maybe TRBD1 (6 bases). TRBV5-3 is sorted into the ORF group, with uncertain function. The CDR3 runs to 15 residues. V shed 2 bases and J shed 4 bases, with 15 bases lying between them. The CDR3 DNA reads TGTGCCAGAAGCTTATTAAGGGGGATAGGCTATGGCTACACCTTC. It specifies CARSLLRGIGYGYTF.

This chain connects TRBV5-1 to TRBJ2-5, with 8 bases identical to TRBD2. The junction had 3 bases not matched to a gene; V was cut back by 4 bases and J by 1 base. This CDR3 comprises 14 residues. From germline, CDR1 is SGHRS and CDR2 YFSETQ. The CDR3 protein is CASSAGRAQETQYF. CDR3 DNA: TGCGCCAGCAGCGCCGGGAGGGCCCAAGAGACCCAGTACTTC. Drawing the rest from reference TRBV5-1 and TRBJ2-5, the complete variable domain is KAGVTQTPRYLIKTRGQQVTLSCSPISGHRSVSWYQQTPGQGLQFLFEYFSETQRNKGNFPGRFSGRQFSNSRSEMNVSTLELGDSALYLCASSAGRAQETQYFGPGTRLLVL.

This chain links TRBV29-1 with TRBJ2-1, with a possible D match to TRBD2 (6 bases). This CDR3 contains 15 residues. Per germline, CDR1 SQVTM and CDR2 ANQGSEA. V dropped 4 bases and J dropped 5 bases, with 18 bases sitting between them. CDR3 region: CSVGGGLMSNNEQFF. The CDR3 nucleotides read TGCAGCGTTGGGGGAGGACTCATGTCCAACAATGAGCAGTTCTTC.

V gene TRBV30 combines with J gene TRBJ2-1; a weak D match, TRBD1 (6 bases). The CDR3 is made up of 14 amino acids. From germline, CDR1 is GTSNPN and CDR2 SVGIG (reference sequence). Trimming took off 0 bases at V and 8 bases at J, with 14 bases between the two ends. This CDR3 reads CAWSVTGISYEQFF. For the CDR3, the DNA is TGTGCCTGGAGTGTAACAGGGATTTCATATGAGCAGTTCTTC. The full variable domain, completed using reference TRBV30 and TRBJ2-1, is SQTIHQWPATLVQPVGSPLSLECTVEGTSNPNLYWYRQAAGRGLQLLFYSVGIGQISSEVPQNLSASRPQDRQFILSSKKLLLSDSGFYLCAWSVTGISYEQFFGPGTRLTVL.

The chain has TRBV19 and TRBJ1-5, with unresolved D. The CDR3 has 16 residues. CDR1 and CDR2 from the germline V gene are LNHDA and SQIVND (reference sequence). Trimming removed 5 bases from V and 0 bases from J, with 14 bases in between. The DNA of the CDR3 is TGTGCCAGTAGTTGGGAGGGAGACTATAGCAATCAGCCCCAGCATTTT. Residues: CASSWEGDYSNQPQHF.

V and J are TRBV27 and TRBJ1-5; tentative D call: TRBD1 (5 bases). V lost 4 bases to trimming and J lost 1 base, with 5 bases between them. This CDR3 has 13 residues. Germline CDR1 MNHEY, CDR2 SMNVEV (reference sequence). The CDR3 nucleotides are TGTGCCAGCAGTTGGGGCAGCAATCAGCCCCAGCATTTT. This translates into CASSWGSNQPQHF.

The chain combines TRBV11-2 with TRBJ2-2; D may be TRBD1 (5 bases). The V gene lost 5 bases and the J gene lost 5 bases, with 15 bases spanning the gap. The CDR3 runs to 15 residues. The germline V gene has CDR1 SGHAT and CDR2 FQNNGV. In DNA, the CDR3 is TGTGCCAGCAGCAGGCCGGGTAGGGGTACCGGGGAGCTGTTTTTT. Translated, it gives CASSRPGRGTGELFF.